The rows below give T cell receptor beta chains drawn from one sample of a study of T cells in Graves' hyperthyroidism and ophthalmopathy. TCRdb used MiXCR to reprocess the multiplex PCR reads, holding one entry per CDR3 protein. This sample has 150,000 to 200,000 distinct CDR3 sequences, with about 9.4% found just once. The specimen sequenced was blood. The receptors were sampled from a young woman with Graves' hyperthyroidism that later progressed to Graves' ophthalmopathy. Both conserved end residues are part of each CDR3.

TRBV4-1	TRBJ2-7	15	CASSQGSGNTYEQYF
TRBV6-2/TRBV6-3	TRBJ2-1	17	CASSYGGRQLSYNEQFF
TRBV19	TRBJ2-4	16	CASSPRTGPGKNIQYF
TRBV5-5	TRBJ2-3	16	CASSLGWGQGADTQYF
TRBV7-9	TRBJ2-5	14	CASSLPAEQETQYF
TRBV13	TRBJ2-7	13	CASSSTLTYEQYF
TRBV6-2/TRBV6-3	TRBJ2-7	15	CASSYWTSGRNEQYF
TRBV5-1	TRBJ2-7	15	CASSFSGTNTYEQYF
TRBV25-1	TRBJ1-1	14	CASSAGQGYTEAFF
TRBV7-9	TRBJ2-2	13	CASERGYTGELFF
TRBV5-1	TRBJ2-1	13	CASSLGGSNEQFF
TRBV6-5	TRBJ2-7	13	CASSYGSRDEQYF
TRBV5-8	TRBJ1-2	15	CASSSTAPLNYGYTF
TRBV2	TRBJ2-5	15	CASSGQGGKQETQYF
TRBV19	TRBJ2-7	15	CASSGSGGVLPEQYF
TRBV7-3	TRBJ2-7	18	CASSLQASGHRTSYEQYF
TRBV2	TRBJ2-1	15	CASSEGVSSYNEQFF
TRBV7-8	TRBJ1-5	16	CASSLYGWYSNQPQHF
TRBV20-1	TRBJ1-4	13	CSAVGQGREKLFF
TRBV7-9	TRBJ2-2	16	CASSLEAGANTGELFF
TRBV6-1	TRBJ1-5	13	CASSSGGNQPQHF
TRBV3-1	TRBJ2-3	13	CASSPRPGVEQYF
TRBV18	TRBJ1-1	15	CASSLGQTLNTEAFF
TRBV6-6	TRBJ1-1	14	CASSYRQTNTEAFF
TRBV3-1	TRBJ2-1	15	CASSQWDGRAYEQFF
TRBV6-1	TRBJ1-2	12	CASSGRAYGYTF
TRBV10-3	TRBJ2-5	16	CAISESGTGWQETQYF
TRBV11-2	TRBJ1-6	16	CASSSTGGSYNSPLHF
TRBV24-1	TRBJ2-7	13	CATSDGGAEEQYF
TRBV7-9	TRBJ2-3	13	CASSPRWSDTQYF
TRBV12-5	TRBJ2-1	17	CASGLGSGGLNYNEQFF
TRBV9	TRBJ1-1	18	CASSGRRDRGRVDTEAFF
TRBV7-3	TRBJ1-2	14	CASSLMQGSHGYTF
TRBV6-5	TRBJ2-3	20	CASSYRGYRGPGKSTDTQYF
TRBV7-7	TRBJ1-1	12	CASPLTGFEAFF
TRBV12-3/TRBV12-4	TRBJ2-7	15	CASSIETGGIYEQYF
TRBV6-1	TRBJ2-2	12	CASKPRSGELFF
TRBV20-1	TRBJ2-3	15	CSARDWAEGEGTQYF
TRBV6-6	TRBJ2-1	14	CASSYDLVGNEQFF
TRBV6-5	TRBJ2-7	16	CASSYSGLAGGIEQYF
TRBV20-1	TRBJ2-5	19	CSAIPNSGGPLGPQETQYF
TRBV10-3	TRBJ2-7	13	CAISERTLYEQYF
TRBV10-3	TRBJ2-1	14	CAISDTGGNNEQFF
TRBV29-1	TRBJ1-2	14	CSVDKVDLRGGYTF
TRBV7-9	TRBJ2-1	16	CASSPPGLAGSNEQFF
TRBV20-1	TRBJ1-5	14	CSASDSYSNQPQHF
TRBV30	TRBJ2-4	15	CAWNRGGGLKNIQYF
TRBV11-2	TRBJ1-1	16	CASSSYFGGGNTEAFF
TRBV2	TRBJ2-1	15	CASSENYNSYNEQFF
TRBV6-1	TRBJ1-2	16	CAGSEAGVHQGGGYTF
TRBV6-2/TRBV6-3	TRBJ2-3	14	CASSYLRLADTQYF
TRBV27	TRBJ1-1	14	CASSFGGARTEAFF
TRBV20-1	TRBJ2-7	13	CSARPLQPYEQYF
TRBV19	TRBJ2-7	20	CASSFRQGGTSGAAPYEQYF
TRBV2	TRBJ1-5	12	CASQARGQPQHF
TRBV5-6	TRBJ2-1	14	CASSSTSGGNEQFF
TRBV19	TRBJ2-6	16	CASSILRGDGANVLTF
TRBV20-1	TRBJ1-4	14	CSASRAGTNEKLFF
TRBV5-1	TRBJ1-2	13	CASSQDRGNGYTF
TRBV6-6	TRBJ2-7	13	CASSYSIGYEQYF